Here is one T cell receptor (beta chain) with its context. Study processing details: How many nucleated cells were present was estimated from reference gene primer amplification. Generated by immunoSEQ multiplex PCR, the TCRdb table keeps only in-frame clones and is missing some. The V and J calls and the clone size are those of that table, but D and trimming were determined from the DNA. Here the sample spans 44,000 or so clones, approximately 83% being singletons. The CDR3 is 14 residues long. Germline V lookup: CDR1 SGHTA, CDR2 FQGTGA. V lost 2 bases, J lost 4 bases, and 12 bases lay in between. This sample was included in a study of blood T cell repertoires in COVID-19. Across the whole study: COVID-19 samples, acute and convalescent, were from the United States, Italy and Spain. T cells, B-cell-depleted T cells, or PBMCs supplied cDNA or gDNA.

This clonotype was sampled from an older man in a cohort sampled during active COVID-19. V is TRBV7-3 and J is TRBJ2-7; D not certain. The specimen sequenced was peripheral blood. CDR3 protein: CASSLGGKLYEQYF. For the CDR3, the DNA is TGTGCCAGCAGCTTAGGTGGCAAACTATACGAGCAGTACTTC.